The rows below give T cell receptor beta chains drawn from one sample of a study of OX40 agonist ivuxolimab in advanced cancers. Libraries were prepared by immunoSEQ multiplex PCR; TCRdb keeps only in-frame clonotypes and omits some of them. Of over 50,000 clones detected, around 82% appear once; the ten largest clones hold more than 0.4%. The sample consisted of CD4+ or CD8+ T cells sorted from blood, taken in a trial of the OX40 agonist ivuxolimab. These receptors were taken from an adult with an advanced solid tumor such as melanoma, head and neck, liver or kidney cancer. Each CDR3 is given with its conserved first and last residue. Each record gives: J gene, D gene, V gene, CDR3 protein, CDR3 DNA. A D gene is named only where the DNA matches it firmly.

TRBJ2-1 | TRBD2 | TRBV10-2 | CASTLAASYNEQFF | TGCGCCAGCACGCTAGCGGCGTCCTACAATGAGCAGTTCTTC
TRBJ2-1 | TRBD1 | TRBV27 | CASSFGLDRGLGEQFF | TGTGCCAGCAGTTTTGGTTTGGACAGGGGATTAGGTGAGCAGTTCTTC
TRBJ2-7 | TRBD1 | TRBV27 | CASPYGEGKGQFNEQYF | TGTGCCAGCCCCTACGGCGAAGGAAAGGGACAGTTTAACGAGCAGTACTTC
TRBJ2-1 | NA | TRBV5-1 | CASSSLAGSYNEQFF | TGCGCCAGCAGCTCTCTGGCGGGGTCCTACAATGAGCAGTTCTTC
TRBJ2-3 | NA | TRBV19 | CASRPPGVADTQYF | TGTGCCAGTAGGCCCCCTGGGGTGGCGGATACGCAGTATTTT
TRBJ1-3 | NA | TRBV5-3 | CASSLGWTSGNTIYF | TGTGCCAGCAGCTTGGGGTGGACATCTGGAAACACCATATATTTT
TRBJ2-3 | TRBD2 | TRBV10-3 | CAISESGGLAGEDTQYF | TGTGCCATCAGTGAGTCAGGGGGACTAGCGGGAGAAGATACGCAGTATTTT
TRBJ2-6 | NA | TRBV11-2 | CASSFVSGANVLTF | TGTGCCAGCAGCTTTGTATCTGGGGCCAACGTCCTGACTTTC
TRBJ1-2 | NA | TRBV4-2 | CASSLAGSGYTF | TGTGCCAGCAGCTTAGCCGGTAGTGGCTACACCTTC
TRBJ1-1 | NA | TRBV29-1 | CSTDSRAAEAFF | TGCAGCACTGACTCCCGAGCGGCTGAAGCTTTCTTT
TRBJ2-2 | TRBD1 | TRBV13 | CASSRDRYTGELFF | TGTGCCAGCAGCCGGGACAGGTACACCGGGGAGCTGTTTTTT
TRBJ1-2 | NA | TRBV29-1 | CSVTGTEVEGYTF | TGCAGCGTTACCGGGACCGAAGTAGAAGGCTACACCTTC
TRBJ2-2 | TRBD1 | TRBV7-9 | CASSSGGENTGELFF | TGTGCCAGCAGCTCAGGGGGCGAGAACACCGGGGAGCTGTTTTTT
TRBJ1-3 | TRBD1 | TRBV11-2 | CASSSRGQGGNTIYF | TGTGCCAGCAGCTCGCGGGGACAGGGCGGAAACACCATATATTTT
TRBJ2-7 | NA | TRBV19 | CASSPTDDSYLYEQYF | TGTGCCAGTAGTCCCACAGATGACTCATATCTCTACGAGCAGTACTTC
TRBJ1-3 | NA | TRBV19 | CASTDIGGTGNTIYF | TGTGCCAGTACCGATATCGGGGGGACTGGAAACACCATATATTTT
TRBJ2-5 | NA | TRBV4-3 | CASSQEVQETQYF | TGCGCCAGCAGCCAAGAAGTCCAAGAGACCCAGTACTTC
TRBJ2-1 | NA | TRBV28 | CASSLWDLGQFF | TGTGCCAGCAGTCTTTGGGACTTGGGACAGTTCTTC
TRBJ2-3 | NA | TRBV7-9 | CASSLRAPGAPHTDTQYF | TGTGCCAGCAGCTTGAGGGCCCCCGGGGCGCCCCACACAGATACGCAGTATTTT
TRBJ2-3 | NA | TRBV27 | CASTNWGGADTQYF | TGTGCCAGCACCAACTGGGGGGGGGCCGATACGCAGTATTTT
TRBJ2-2 | TRBD2 | TRBV7-9 | CASSHRTSGSGELFF | TGTGCCAGCAGCCACCGGACTAGCGGTTCCGGGGAGCTGTTTTTT
TRBJ2-1 | NA | TRBV11-2 | CASSLEFQSDSSYNEQFF | TGTGCCAGCAGCTTAGAGTTCCAGTCGGACAGCTCCTACAATGAGCAGTTCTTC
TRBJ2-3 | NA | TRBV30 | CAWSVGFTDTQYF | TGTGCCTGGAGTGTCGGTTTCACAGATACGCAGTATTTT